This is a list of T cell receptor beta chains from one sample in a study of cytomegalovirus exposure and HLA in healthy donors. The repertoire was sequenced with immunoSEQ multiplex PCR; TCRdb's copy has only in-frame clones and lacks some. The sample lists about 110,000 clones; approximately 88% were seen once. The sample taken for sequencing was PBMCs. Receptor source: a woman aged 25 to 39 in good health and CMV-seropositive. The CDR3 runs from the conserved cysteine through the conserved F or W.

J gene,V gene,CDR3 protein
TRBJ1-4,TRBV7-2,CASSPGRSGEKLFF
TRBJ1-1,TRBV5-1,CASSPTTGDNTEAFF
TRBJ2-1,TRBV4-1,CASSQGPGRLSYNEQFF
TRBJ1-4,TRBV5-5,CASSFAGMNEKLFF
TRBJ2-2,TRBV7-3,CASSPPKGELFF
TRBJ2-3,TRBV15,CATRGRVNTDTQYF
TRBJ2-7,TRBV7-9,CASSLRGGYYEQYF
TRBJ1-1,TRBV28,CASSADMNTEAFF
TRBJ1-2,TRBV5-4,CASSRDNVYGYTF
TRBJ2-7,TRBV20-1,CSARDMYEQYF
TRBJ2-5,TRBV7-9,CASSGQGLETQYF
TRBJ2-1,TRBV7-9,CASGGDGRYNEQFF
TRBJ2-1,TRBV5-6,CASSAGGTITWGQFF
TRBJ2-7,TRBV7-8,CASSRGGSDEQYF
TRBJ2-7,TRBV4-3,CASSQDLGLGIQQYF
TRBJ2-1,TRBV29-1,CSVVEINEQFF
TRBJ2-2,TRBV5-1,CASSLFPPRENTGELFF
TRBJ2-3,TRBV7-3,CASSPGLAGGRTDTQYF
TRBJ1-2,TRBV4-1,CASSQLMQSRTGISTF
TRBJ2-5,TRBV29-1,CSVVSWSGGGAWETQYF
TRBJ2-3,TRBV19,CASRRRPSTDTQYF
TRBJ2-6,TRBV16,CASSKGRVDGANVLTF
TRBJ2-2,TRBV11-1,CASSLVGARDGELFF
TRBJ2-1,TRBV5-1,CASSAGGTNYNEQFF
TRBJ2-3,TRBV19,CASSISGRGITDTQYF
TRBJ2-1,TRBV4-1,CASSQRARDRVNEQFF
TRBJ2-5,TRBV5-4,CASSPDRGRETQYF
TRBJ2-7,TRBV5-4,CASSLAGGSSYEQYF
TRBJ2-3,TRBV6-4,CASSELAREGTQYF
TRBJ2-2,TRBV7-2,CASSLRTGLNTGELFF
TRBJ1-6,TRBV2,CASKGQGARNSPLHF
TRBJ2-7,TRBV9,CASSVGGRDSYEQYF
TRBJ2-2,TRBV4-3,CASSQDGQTNTGELFF
TRBJ1-1,TRBV6-1,CASRRGQGSTEAFF
TRBJ2-3,TRBV18,CASSPRGLAGASGDTQYF
TRBJ2-2,TRBV2,CASSVVRADTGELFF
TRBJ2-7,TRBV4-1,CASSQLGRGYEQYF
TRBJ1-1,TRBV6-1,CASSQLGGNTEAFF
TRBJ1-1,TRBV5-1,CASSLSGFRSTEAFF
TRBJ2-7,TRBV10-1,CASSWTGLYEQYF
TRBJ2-1,TRBV10-1,CASSDAGGPGEQFF
TRBJ2-1,TRBV18,CASSPEMQDNEQFF
TRBJ2-1,TRBV7-9,CASSAGLAETTEQFF
TRBJ1-2,TRBV28,CASSYSSSNYGYTF
TRBJ2-7,TRBV5-1,CASSPGLGAGGQYF
TRBJ1-2,TRBV5-4,CASSFRAEDYGYTF
TRBJ2-7,TRBV5-1,CASSPTSGRPHYEQYF
TRBJ2-7,TRBV2,CASSVASGDEQYF
TRBJ2-2,TRBV6-4,CASSPTGVNTGELFF
TRBJ1-1,TRBV5-4,CASSPGTIMNTEAFF
TRBJ2-6,TRBV9,CASSLLAGVDGANVLTF